The entry below describes one T cell receptor beta chain. Its antigen is unknown. Assay: immunoSEQ multiplex PCR; the TCRdb copy retains only in-frame clones and omits some. Among 350,000 to 500,000 clones listed, roughly 91% were seen once. The record originates from a study of Ad26.COV2.S vaccination and SARS-CoV-2 variants. Treatment denoted: some 19 received Ad26.COV2.S at low or high dose, single or two shots; roughly five received placebo; per-sample allocation not given. Sampling happened 63 days after the first vaccine or placebo injection. Study-level results: Vaccinated and placebo-treated recipients had similar non-spike TCR breadth.

The sequence was collected from a person between 18 and 60 years old who received the Ad26.COV2.S COVID-19 vaccine or a placebo. Material: peripheral blood, obtained in a trial of Ad26.COV2.S vaccine versus placebo.

The CDR3 protein is CASSRGPYSNQPQHF. CDR3 in DNA: TGTGCCAGTAGCCGAGGACCGTATAGCAATCAGCCCCAGCATTTT. The chain couples TRBV19 to TRBJ1-5, with D uncertain. Per germline, CDR1 LNHDA and CDR2 SQIVND (reference sequence). Trimming removed 6 bases from V and 0 bases from J, with 12 bases in between. The CDR3 loop spans 15 amino acids.